Ten or more counts support the clone carrying this TCR beta chain. Its cognate antigen is unknown. The CDR3 covers 18 residues. The data derive from a study of CD8 T cells in ankylosing spondylitis. Study findings and constraints: A TCR beta motif of 7 to 9 highly homologous variants seemed to mark ankylosing spondylitis blood. Disease-linked clones were reportedly significantly enriched in matched ankylosing spondylitis synovial fluid. Prior literature has documented some motif variants in synovial fluid and blood from reactive arthritis.

Quantitative barcoded 5'-RACE was used to prepare TCR beta libraries. TCRdb reanalysed the 5' RACE reads using MiXCR and keeps one entry per CDR3 protein. Of more than 300,000 distinct CDR3 sequences listed, 6.5% to 10% are singletons. The sequence was obtained from a male donor with ankylosing spondylitis. The source material was blood, either unsorted or a sorted T cell fraction (not recorded which). V usage is TRBV21-1 and J usage is TRBJ2-1; TRBD2 is the table's D call and was not checked against the DNA. TRBV21-1 is marked as a pseudogene. This CDR3 is CASSKKAGLAGVHNEQFF. CDR3 nucleotides: TGTGCCAGCAGCAAAAAAGCGGGTCTAGCGGGAGTCCACAATGAGCAGTTCTTC.